This T cell receptor beta chain was captured in a study of radiotherapy plus CTLA-4 blockade in lung cancer (dated by TCRdb to between 2017 and 2018). Turning to the overall study: Objective responses were observed in roughly a sixth of enrolled patients, and disease control was achieved in around 30%.

CDR1 and CDR2 (MNHNS, SASEGT) derive from the germline V gene. Trimming at the junction amounts to 6 bases on V and 7 bases on J, and the germline ends lie 12 bases apart. The CDR3 sequence holds 12 residues, the cysteine and phenylalanine included. Only the CDR3 region is kept as DNA, spanning 36 bases read in frame from base 1. The library was built by means of the immunoSEQ multiplex PCR assay. The table comes from immuneACCESS by way of TCRdb, which keeps in-frame sequences with V and J called. Part of the clones is missing from these tables; in studies checked, under half for an unresolved V gene and the rest for unknown reasons. The table for this sample lists about 91,000 clones; less than 80% of them were counted only once. Of the sample, over 13% is held by the ten largest clones. Concerning this clone itself: The antigen this receptor binds is unknown. No clone much larger than this one lies a single base away; base qualities are absent.

Points the paper makes about the study in general: After treatment with radiotherapy and ipilimumab, TCR clones that originated in tumors expanded in peripheral blood. The strongest predictors of response were reported to be early dynamic shifts in blood T cell clones along with a rise in serum interferon-beta following radiation.

In this study, focal radiation therapy paired with CTLA-4 blockade (ipilimumab) was tested in patients who had chemo-refractory metastatic non-small-cell lung cancer. Sequenced material: peripheral blood, taken from a patient treated with radiotherapy plus ipilimumab. The receptor chain draws on TRBV6-1 and TRBJ1-2; a confident D gene designation cannot be given. The TCR originated in a human donor with non-small cell lung cancer that progressed on radiotherapy plus ipilimumab. The CDR3 protein: CASRTEWGGYTF. The nucleotide sequence reads TGTGCCAGCAGAACCGAGTGGGGTGGCTACACCTTC.